This TCR beta chain was obtained from a study of T cells in Graves' hyperthyroidism and ophthalmopathy. Study observations and caveats: A 13 V-J model separated ophthalmopathy from stable hyperthyroidism. Most thyroid clonotypes expanded above 0.001 appeared in blood too.

Germline V gene lookup returns CDR1 DFQATT and CDR2 SNEGSKA (reference sequence). Trimming pared 6 bases from V and 3 bases from J, leaving 9 bases between. The CDR3 is 11 residues long. TCR beta CDR3 regions were amplified from RNA. Initially, a first-round RT-PCR of the TCR CDR3 employed the HTBI primer set. A single record per CDR3 protein comes from TCRdb applying MiXCR to the multiplex PCR reads. The table has 500,000 or so distinct CDR3 sequences, over 15% seen once; the top ten hold approximately 15%. This clonotype was seen at least ten times. Its specificity is not known. The chain uses TRBV20-1 and TRBJ2-7, with a weak D call TRBD2 (6 bases). The clonotype was recovered from a woman under 30 with Graves' ophthalmopathy. The sequencing input was blood. DNA for the CDR3: TGCAGTGCGGGACTTAACTACGAGCAGTACTTC. This codes for CSAGLNYEQYF.